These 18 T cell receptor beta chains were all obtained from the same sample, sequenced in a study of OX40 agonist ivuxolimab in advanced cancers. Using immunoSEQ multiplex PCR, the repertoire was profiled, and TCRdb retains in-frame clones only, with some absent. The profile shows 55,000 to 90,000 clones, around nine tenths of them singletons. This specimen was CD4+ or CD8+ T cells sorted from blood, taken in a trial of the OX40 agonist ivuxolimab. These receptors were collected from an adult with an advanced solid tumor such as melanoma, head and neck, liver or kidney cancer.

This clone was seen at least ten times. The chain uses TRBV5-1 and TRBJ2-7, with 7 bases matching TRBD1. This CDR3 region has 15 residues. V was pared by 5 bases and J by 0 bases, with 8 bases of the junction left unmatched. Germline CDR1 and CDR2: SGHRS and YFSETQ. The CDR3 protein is CASRIRDSVSYEQYF. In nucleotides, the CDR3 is TGCGCCAGCAGGATTCGGGACAGCGTCTCCTACGAGCAGTACTTC.

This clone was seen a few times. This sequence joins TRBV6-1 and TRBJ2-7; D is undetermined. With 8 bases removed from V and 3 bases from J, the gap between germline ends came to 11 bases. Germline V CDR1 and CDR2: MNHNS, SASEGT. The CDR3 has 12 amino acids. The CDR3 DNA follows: TGTGCCAGCCTCAACCTGTTCTACGAGCAGTACTTC. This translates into CASLNLFYEQYF.

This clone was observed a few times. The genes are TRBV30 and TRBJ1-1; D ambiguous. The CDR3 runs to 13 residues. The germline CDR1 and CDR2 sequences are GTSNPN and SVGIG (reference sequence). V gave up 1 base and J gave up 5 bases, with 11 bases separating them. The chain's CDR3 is CAWSGWVGTEAFF. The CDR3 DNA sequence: TGTGCCTGGAGTGGTTGGGTTGGGACTGAAGCTTTCTTT.

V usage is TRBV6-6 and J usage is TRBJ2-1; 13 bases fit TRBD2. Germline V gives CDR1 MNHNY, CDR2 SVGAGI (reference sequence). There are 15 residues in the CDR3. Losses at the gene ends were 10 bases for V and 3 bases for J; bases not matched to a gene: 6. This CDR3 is CATSWTSGGYNEQFF. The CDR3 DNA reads TGTGCCACCTCTTGGACTAGCGGGGGCTACAATGAGCAGTTCTTC.

The CDR3: CASSRGLAGDTQYF. The CDR3 coding sequence is TGCGCCAGCAGCCGCGGACTAGCGGGAGATACGCAGTATTTT. The V gene is TRBV4-3, the J gene TRBJ2-3, with 11 nucleotides matching TRBD2. This CDR3 spans 14 amino acids. Germline V CDR1 and CDR2: LGHNA, YSLEER. The junction had 2 bases not matched to a gene; V was cut back by 4 bases and J by 5 bases.

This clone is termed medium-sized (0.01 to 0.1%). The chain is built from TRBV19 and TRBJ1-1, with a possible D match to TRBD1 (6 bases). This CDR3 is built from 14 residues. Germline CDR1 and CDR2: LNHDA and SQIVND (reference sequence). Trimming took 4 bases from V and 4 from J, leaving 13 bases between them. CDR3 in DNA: TGTGCCAGTAGTACCAGGGGTTTGGGCACTGAAGCTTTCTTT. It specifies CASSTRGLGTEAFF.

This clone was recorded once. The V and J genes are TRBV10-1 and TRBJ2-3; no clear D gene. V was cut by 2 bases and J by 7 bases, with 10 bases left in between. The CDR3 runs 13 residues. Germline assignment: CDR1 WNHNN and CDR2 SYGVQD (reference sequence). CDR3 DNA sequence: TGCGCCAGCAGTGAGGGTACGCGGAATACGCAGTATTTT. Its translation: CASSEGTRNTQYF.

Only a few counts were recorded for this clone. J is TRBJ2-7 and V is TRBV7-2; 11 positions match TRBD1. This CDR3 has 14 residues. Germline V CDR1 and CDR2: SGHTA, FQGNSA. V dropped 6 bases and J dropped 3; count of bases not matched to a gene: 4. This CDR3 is CASRGTGGVYEQYF. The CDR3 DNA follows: TGTGCCAGCAGGGGGACAGGGGGTGTCTACGAGCAGTACTTC.

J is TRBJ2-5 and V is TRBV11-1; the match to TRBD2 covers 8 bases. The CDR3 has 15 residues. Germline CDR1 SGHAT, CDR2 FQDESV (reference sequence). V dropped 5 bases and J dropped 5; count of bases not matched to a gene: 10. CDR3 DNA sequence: TGTGCCAGCAGCGTAAGCGGGAGTATATGGGAGACCCAGTACTTC. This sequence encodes CASSVSGSIWETQYF.

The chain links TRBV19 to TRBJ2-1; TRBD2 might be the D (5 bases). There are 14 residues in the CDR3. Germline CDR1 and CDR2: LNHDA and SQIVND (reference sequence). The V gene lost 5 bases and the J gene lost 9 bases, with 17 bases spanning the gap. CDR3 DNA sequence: TGTGCCAGTAGTCCGGGGTCCTCACGCGGTGAGCAGTTCTTC. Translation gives CASSPGSSRGEQFF.

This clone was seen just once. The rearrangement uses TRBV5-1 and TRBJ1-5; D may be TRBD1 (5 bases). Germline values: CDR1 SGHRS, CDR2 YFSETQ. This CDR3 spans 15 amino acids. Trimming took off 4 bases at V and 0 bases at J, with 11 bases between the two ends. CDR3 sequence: CASSVGPYSNQPQHF. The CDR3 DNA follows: TGCGCCAGCAGCGTGGGACCGTATAGCAATCAGCCCCAGCATTTT.

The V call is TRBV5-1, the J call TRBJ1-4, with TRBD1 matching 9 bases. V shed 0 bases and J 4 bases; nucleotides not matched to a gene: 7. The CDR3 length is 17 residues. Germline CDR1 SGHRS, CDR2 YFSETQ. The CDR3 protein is CASSLAPPGQGNEKLFF. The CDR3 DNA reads TGCGCCAGCAGCTTGGCTCCTCCGGGACAGGGTAATGAAAAACTGTTTTTT.

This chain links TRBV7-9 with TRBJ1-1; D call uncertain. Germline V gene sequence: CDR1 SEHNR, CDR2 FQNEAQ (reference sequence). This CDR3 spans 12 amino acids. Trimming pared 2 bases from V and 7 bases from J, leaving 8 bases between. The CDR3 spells CASSLMAGEAFF. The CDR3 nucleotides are TGTGCCAGCAGCTTAATGGCGGGTGAAGCTTTCTTT.

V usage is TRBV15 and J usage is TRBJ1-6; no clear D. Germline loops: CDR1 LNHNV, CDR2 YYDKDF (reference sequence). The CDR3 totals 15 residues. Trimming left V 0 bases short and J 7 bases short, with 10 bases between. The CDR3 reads CATSRDLKENSPLHF. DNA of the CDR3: TGTGCCACCAGCAGAGATCTAAAGGAGAATTCACCCCTCCACTTT.

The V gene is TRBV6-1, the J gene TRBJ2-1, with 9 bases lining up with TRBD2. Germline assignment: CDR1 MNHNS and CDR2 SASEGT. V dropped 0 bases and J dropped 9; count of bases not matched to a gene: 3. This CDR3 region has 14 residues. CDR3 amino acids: CASSEASGSGEQFF. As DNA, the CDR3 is TGTGCCAGCAGTGAAGCTAGCGGGAGTGGTGAGCAGTTCTTC.

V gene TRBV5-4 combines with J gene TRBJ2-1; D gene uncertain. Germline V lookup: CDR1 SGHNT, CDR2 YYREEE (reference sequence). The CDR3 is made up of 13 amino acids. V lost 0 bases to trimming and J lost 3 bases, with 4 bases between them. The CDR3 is CASSLDYYNEQFF. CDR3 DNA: TGTGCCAGCAGCTTGGACTACTACAATGAGCAGTTCTTC.

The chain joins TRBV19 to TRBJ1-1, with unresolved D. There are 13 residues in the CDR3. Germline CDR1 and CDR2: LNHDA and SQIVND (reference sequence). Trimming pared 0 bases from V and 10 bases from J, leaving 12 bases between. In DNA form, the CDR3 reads TGTGCCAGTAGTATAGAGGGATCGGGCACAGCTTTCTTT. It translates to CASSIEGSGTAFF.

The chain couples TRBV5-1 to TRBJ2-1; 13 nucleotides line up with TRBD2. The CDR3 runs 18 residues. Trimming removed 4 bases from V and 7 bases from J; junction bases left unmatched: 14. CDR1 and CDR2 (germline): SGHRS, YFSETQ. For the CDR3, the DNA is TGCGCCAGCAGCCAAGGACTAGCGGGAGACCCAAGGGGGAATGAGCAGTTCTTC. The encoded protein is CASSQGLAGDPRGNEQFF.